A single TCR beta chain is shown here with its context. Its antigen is currently unknown. This entry belongs to a study of CXCR3-negative and CXCR3-positive naive CD8 T cells. CD45RO-CCR7+CD27+CD95- defined naive CD8+ T cells. Regarding the study as a whole: CXCR3-positive naive cells had more hydrophobic TRB CDR3s than CXCR3-negative naive cells.

5' RACE with UMI labels generated the TRB cDNA libraries. TCRdb reprocessed the 5' RACE reads and reports one entry per CDR3 protein, with no DNA. In all, the sample yields around 60,000 distinct CDR3 sequences. The clonotype originates from a human donor in good health. Some clones in this sample may be carry-over from other donors' samples. The source material was naive CXCR3+ CD8+ T cells from blood. The sample's subset: CD45RO-CCR7+CD27+CD95- naive CD8+ T cells expressing CXCR3 (TNR3+).

The CDR3 loop reads CASLDSGTWQYF. The rearrangement uses TRBV7-9 and TRBJ2-7; no DNA is available, so the TRBD1 call from TCRdb remains unchecked. The CDR3 extends over 12 amino acids. Germline lookup yields CDR1 SEHNR and CDR2 FQNEAQ (reference sequence).